This T cell receptor beta chain was sequenced for a study of shared clonotypes between healthy human individuals. There were no recent acute infections or vaccinations among the donors, who were healthy HIV-negative adults. Authors' methods: As immunoSEQ supplied junction-only sequences (without quality scores), filtering differed. Using immunoSEQ multiplex PCR, the repertoire was profiled, and TCRdb retains in-frame clones only, with some absent. V, J and clone size were drawn from that table, and D and trimming were deduced from the DNA. This sample has 1.6 million or so clones, with around 97% found just once. CDR1 and CDR2 (germline): SGHDT, YYEEEE. Trimming took off 2 bases at V and 3 bases at J, with 8 bases between the two ends. The CDR3 contains 14 residues.

The sample comprised naive CD4+ T cells sorted from blood. The subset is: CD45RA+ positively selected. The clonotype originates from a man aged 25-45 years in good health. This rearrangement joins TRBV5-6 to TRBJ2-2; D is perhaps TRBD2 (5 bases). CDR3 region: CASSLWRDTGELFF. The CDR3 DNA reads TGTGCCAGCAGCTTATGGCGGGACACCGGGGAGCTGTTTTTT.